This TCR beta chain is from a study of tumor-infiltrating lymphocytes in oesophageal squamous cell carcinoma. Germline V gene data show CDR1 as SGHTA and CDR2 as FQGTGA. V dropped 6 bases and J dropped 1 base, with 8 bases sitting between them. The CDR3 spans 13 residues. MiXCR, run by TCRdb on the PCR reads, gives a single entry per CDR3 protein. The table records 10,000 to 12,000 distinct CDR3 sequences, 50% to 75% of them present only once. The sequence was obtained from a female donor with esophageal squamous cell carcinoma. The chain recombines TRBV7-3 with TRBJ2-3; D unclear. Input material: esophageal tumor tissue. CDR3 residues: CASRSQGTDTQYF. The CDR3 DNA sequence: TGTGCCAGCAGGTCCCAGGGCACAGATACGCAGTATTTT.